The clone carrying this T cell receptor (beta chain) has just one count. What it binds is not known. The sample carries other DNA sequences with the same CDR3. The germline V gene encodes CDR1 MNHEY and CDR2 SVGAGI. J gave up 5 bases and V 7 bases, and 4 bases lay outside the gene matches. CDR3 length equals 13 residues. Clones were read by immunoSEQ multiplex PCR, and TCRdb kept only the in-frame ones, dropping some. This table has about 200,000 clones, about 82% appearing once. These data originate in a study of cytomegalovirus exposure and HLA in healthy donors. General study results and limits: Most TCR sequences were uncommon, yet certain public TCRs appeared in many donors. Specific recognition of CMV antigens was confirmed in vitro for a few chains (all CMV-associated).

The study drew the donors from its approximately 120-subject validation cohort, separate from the approximately 690-subject first cohort. The specimen sequenced was PBMCs. This TCR was sampled from a woman aged 18 to 35 in good health and CMV-seronegative. This sequence joins TRBV6-5 and TRBJ1-2, with 10 nucleotides matching TRBD1. The CDR3: CASTRTGGYGYTF. The CDR3 DNA reads as TGTGCCAGCACCCGGACAGGGGGGTATGGCTACACCTTC.